One sample yielded the 2 T cell receptor beta chains listed below, sequenced in a study of blood T cell repertoires in COVID-19. Sequencing was performed with immunoSEQ multiplex PCR; in TCRdb, only in-frame clones are kept and a portion is missing. The data show about 150,000 clones, roughly 80% seen once. Sequenced input: PBMCs or T cells enriched from blood (not recorded which). Source of these receptors: a woman between 35 and 50 years old who had recovered from COVID-19.

A single count supports this clone. The chain carries TRBV19 and TRBJ2-5, with TRBD2 identical over 12 bases. CDR1 and CDR2 (germline): LNHDA, SQIVND (reference sequence). Losses at the gene ends were 4 bases for V and 6 bases for J; bases not matched to a gene: 9. This CDR3 is 16 amino acids long. CDR3 coding DNA: TGTGCCAGTAGTAGTCCCGGACTAGCGGGAAAAAAGACCCAGTACTTC. Translation: CASSSPGLAGKKTQYF. Variable domain in full (rest from reference TRBV19 and TRBJ2-5): DGGITQSPKYLFRKEGQNVTLSCEQNLNHDAMYWYRQDPGQGLRLIYYSQIVNDFQKGDIAEGYSVSREKKESFPLTVTSAQKNPTAFYLCASSSPGLAGKKTQYFGPGTRLLVL.

This rearrangement joins TRBV27 to TRBJ1-2, with 7 positions matching TRBD1. V lost 6 bases and J lost 9; bases outside the gene matches: 7. Looked up from germline, CDR1 is MNHEY and CDR2 is SMNVEV (reference sequence). This CDR3 comprises 12 residues. CDR3 region: CASRGGPGRYTF. CDR3 nucleotide sequence: TGTGCCAGCAGAGGGGGCCCAGGGCGCTACACCTTC.